These 11 T cell receptor beta chains were sequenced from one sample in a study of blood T cell repertoires in COVID-19. Assay used: immunoSEQ multiplex PCR; TCRdb lists only in-frame clones, some missing. The repertoire consists of roughly 330,000 clones, with around four fifths occurring once and the leading ten covering approximately 1.3%. The material sequenced was peripheral blood. Receptors were obtained from a woman in her forties or fifties with acute or convalescent COVID-19.

The J gene is TRBJ2-1, the V gene TRBV2; D remains ambiguous. The V and J ends lost 8 bases and 3 bases respectively, with 5 bases between them. This CDR3 contains 11 residues. Germline values: CDR1 SNHLY, CDR2 FYNNEI. The CDR3 nucleotides read TGTGCCAGCCCTAGCTACAATGAGCAGTTCTTC. This translates into CASPSYNEQFF.

V and J are TRBV30 and TRBJ1-2, with 8 nucleotides matching TRBD1. J gave up 7 bases and V 3 bases, and 4 bases lay outside the gene matches. Germline V CDR1 and CDR2: GTSNPN, SVGIG (reference sequence). The CDR3 totals 12 residues. The CDR3 sequence is CAWRNRGGGYTF. DNA of the CDR3: TGTGCCTGGAGGAACAGGGGGGGTGGCTACACCTTC.

The V call is TRBV7-2, the J call TRBJ1-5; the D gene is possibly TRBD1 (5 bases). Germline V gene sequence: CDR1 SGHTA, CDR2 FQGNSA. CDR3 length: 16 residues. Trimming took 4 bases from V and 2 from J, leaving 15 bases between them. The CDR3 nucleotides read TGTGCCAGCAGCTCTCGGACGGGGGGTGGCAATCAGCCCCAGCATTTT. Protein: CASSSRTGGGNQPQHF.

V and J are TRBV18 and TRBJ1-1, with TRBD1 matching 8 bases. V lost 8 bases, J lost 0 bases, and 2 bases stayed unmatched. The CDR3 loop spans 13 amino acids. Germline V CDR1 and CDR2: KGHSH, LQKENI. The CDR3, as DNA: TGTGCCAGCCACAGGGGGGTGAACACTGAAGCTTTCTTT. Protein sequence: CASHRGVNTEAFF.

V and J are TRBV2 and TRBJ2-7, with 7 bases identical to TRBD2. The V segment lost 3 bases and the J segment 1 base; nucleotides outside the gene matches: 6. From germline, CDR1 is SNHLY and CDR2 FYNNEI. The length of the CDR3 is 15 residues. The CDR3 nucleotides read TGTGCCAGCAGTGAGGGGGGGACTGGGTCCTACGAGCAGTACGTC. This codes for CASSEGGTGSYEQYV.

This chain connects TRBV5-1 to TRBJ2-1; 11 positions agree with TRBD1. CDR3 length: 16 amino acids. V was clipped by 4 bases and J by 0 bases; unmatched bases: 3. Germline assignment: CDR1 SGHRS and CDR2 YFSETQ. The CDR3 sequence is CASSPGTGGSYNEQFF. The CDR3 DNA follows: TGCGCCAGCAGCCCTGGGACAGGGGGCTCCTACAATGAGCAGTTCTTC.

The genes are TRBV11-2 and TRBJ1-1, with a weak D call TRBD1 (5 bases). Germline CDR1 is SGHAT and CDR2 is FQNNGV. This CDR3 spans 14 amino acids. With 5 bases removed from V and 10 bases from J, the gap between germline ends came to 20 bases. CDR3 nucleotides: TGTGCCAGCAGCCAAACCGGGCGGAGTAGGGGAGCTTTCTTT. This translates into CASSQTGRSRGAFF. Full variable domain (rest looked up from reference TRBV11-2 and TRBJ1-1): EAGVAQSPRYKIIEKRQSVAFWCNPISGHATLYWYQQILGQGPKLLIQFQNNGVVDDSQLPKDRFSAERLKGVDSTLKIQPAKLEDSAVYLCASSQTGRSRGAFFGQGTRLTVV.

The chain has TRBV19 and TRBJ1-2; 11 nucleotides agree with TRBD1. CDR1 and CDR2 (germline): LNHDA, SQIVND (reference sequence). V trimming: 6 bases; J trimming: 4 bases; junction bases outside the gene matches: 7. The CDR3 spans 15 residues. In DNA, the CDR3 is TGTGCCAGTAGCCCTAGGACAGGGGGCGGCTATGGCTACACCTTC. Translated: CASSPRTGGGYGYTF.

In DNA form, the CDR3 reads TGTGCCAGCCGCCACAGGGACCACGAGCAGTACTTC. Its translation: CASRHRDHEQYF. The V call is TRBV12-3 or TRBV12-4, the J call TRBJ2-7; D may be TRBD1 (6 bases). The CDR3 runs 12 residues. V dropped 8 bases and J dropped 5 bases, with 13 bases sitting between them.

This clone was found once. This rearrangement joins TRBV19 to TRBJ1-2, with TRBD1 matching 11 bases. This CDR3 comprises 15 residues. Trimming took 6 bases from V and 4 from J; bases not matched to a gene: 7. CDR1 is LNHDA, CDR2 SQIVND, per germline (reference sequence). CDR3 region: CASRRTGGVFYGYTF. The CDR3 region has the DNA TGTGCCAGTAGGAGGACAGGGGGCGTTTTCTATGGCTACACCTTC. Filled out from reference TRBV19 and TRBJ1-2, the complete variable domain reads DGGITQSPKYLFRKEGQNVTLSCEQNLNHDAMYWYRQDPGQGLRLIYYSQIVNDFQKGDIAEGYSVSREKKESFPLTVTSAQKNPTAFYLCASRRTGGVFYGYTFGSGTRLTVV.

This sequence joins TRBV6-5 and TRBJ2-7; D might be TRBD1 (5 bases). Per the germline V gene, CDR1 is MNHEY and CDR2 is SVGAGI. With 2 bases removed from V and 2 bases from J, the gap between germline ends came to 13 bases. CDR3 size: 15 residues. DNA for the CDR3: TGTGCCAGCAGTTACGGCAGGGCTATGGCCTACGAGCAGTACTTC. This encodes CASSYGRAMAYEQYF.